This TCR beta chain emerged from a study of molecular identifiers for immune sequencing clone quantification. Study details: Four of five splits of RNA from about 20,000 or 100,000 naive CD8 cells were sequenced in replicates.

The study, taken as a whole, reports: Reports indicate spiked Jurkat TCR RNA from one cell could be found among about a million naive cells.

From germline, CDR1 is LGHNA and CDR2 YSLEER. CDR3 length: 15 residues. V lost 0 bases, J lost 2 bases, and 11 bases lay in between. A CD8+CD4-CCR7+CD45RA+ phenotype served as the sorting definition for naive CD8 T cells. This clonotype was counted a few times. Its specificity is not known. TCRdb passed the PCR reads through MiXCR, listing each CDR3 protein once. The sample lists some 680,000 distinct CDR3 sequences; about 25% were seen once. Sequencing was performed on naive CD8+ T cells from blood, with Jurkat cell RNA spiked in. Subset reported: FACS-sorted CD8+CD4-CCR7+CD45RA+ naive T cells. The J gene is TRBJ2-7, the V gene TRBV4-3; D ambiguous. The sequence was obtained from a human donor in good health. Some libraries in this study had Jurkat cell RNA spiked in. The CDR3 is CASSQETHGTYEQYF. In DNA, the CDR3 is TGCGCCAGCAGCCAAGAGACCCACGGTACCTACGAGCAGTACTTC.